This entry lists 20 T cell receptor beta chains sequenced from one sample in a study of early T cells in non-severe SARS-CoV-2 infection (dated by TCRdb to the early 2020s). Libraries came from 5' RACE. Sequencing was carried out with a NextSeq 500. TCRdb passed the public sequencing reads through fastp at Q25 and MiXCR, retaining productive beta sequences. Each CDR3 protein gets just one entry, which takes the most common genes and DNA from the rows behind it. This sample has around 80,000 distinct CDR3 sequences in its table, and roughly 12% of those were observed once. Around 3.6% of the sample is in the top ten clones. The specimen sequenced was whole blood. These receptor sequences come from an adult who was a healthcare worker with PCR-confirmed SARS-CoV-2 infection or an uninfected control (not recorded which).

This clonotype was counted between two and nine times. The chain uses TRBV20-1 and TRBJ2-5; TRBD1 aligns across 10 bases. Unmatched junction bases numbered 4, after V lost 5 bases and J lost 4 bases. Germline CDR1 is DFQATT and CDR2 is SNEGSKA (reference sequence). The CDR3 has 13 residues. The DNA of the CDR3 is TGCAGTGCTGACAGGGGGCGCCCAGAGACCCAGTACTTC. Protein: CSADRGRPETQYF.

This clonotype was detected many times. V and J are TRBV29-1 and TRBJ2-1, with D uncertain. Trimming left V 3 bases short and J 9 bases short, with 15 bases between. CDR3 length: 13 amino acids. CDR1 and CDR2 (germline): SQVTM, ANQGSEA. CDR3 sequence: CSVDKSRRGEQFF. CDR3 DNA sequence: TGCAGCGTTGACAAGAGCCGTCGTGGTGAGCAGTTCTTC.

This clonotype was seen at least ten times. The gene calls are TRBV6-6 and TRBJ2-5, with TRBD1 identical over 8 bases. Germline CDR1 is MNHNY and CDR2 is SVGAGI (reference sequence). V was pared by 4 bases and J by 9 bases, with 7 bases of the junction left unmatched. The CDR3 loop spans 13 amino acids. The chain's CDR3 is CASSLGQGVSQYF. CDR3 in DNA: TGTGCCAGCAGTTTAGGACAGGGAGTGTCCCAGTACTTC.

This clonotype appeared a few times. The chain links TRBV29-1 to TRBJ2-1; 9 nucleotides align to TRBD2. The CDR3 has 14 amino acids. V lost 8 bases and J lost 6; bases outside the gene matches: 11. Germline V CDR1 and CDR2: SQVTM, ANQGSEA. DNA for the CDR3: TGCAGCCACCGCCTAGCGGGGCCCGGCAATGAGCAGTTCTTC. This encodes CSHRLAGPGNEQFF.

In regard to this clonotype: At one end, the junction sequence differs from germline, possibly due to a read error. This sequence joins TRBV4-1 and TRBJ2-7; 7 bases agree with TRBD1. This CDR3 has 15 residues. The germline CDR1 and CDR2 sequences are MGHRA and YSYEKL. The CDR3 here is CASSHEYRDSGPLNF. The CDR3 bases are TGCGCCAGCAGCCATGAGTACCGGGACAGCGGACCGCTGAACTTC.

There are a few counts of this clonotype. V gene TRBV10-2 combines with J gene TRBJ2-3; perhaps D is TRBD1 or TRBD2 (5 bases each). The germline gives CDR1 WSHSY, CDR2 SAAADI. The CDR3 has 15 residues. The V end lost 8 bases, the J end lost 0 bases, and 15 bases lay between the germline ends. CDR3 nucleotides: TGCGCCAGCTCCGCCCGGGACCGGAGCACAGATACGCAGTATTTT. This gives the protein CASSARDRSTDTQYF.

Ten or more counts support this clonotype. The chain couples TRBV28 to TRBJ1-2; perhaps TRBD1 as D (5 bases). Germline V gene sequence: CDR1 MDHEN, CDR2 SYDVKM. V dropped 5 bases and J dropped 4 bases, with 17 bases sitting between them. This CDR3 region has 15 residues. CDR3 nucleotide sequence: TGTGCCAGCAGTCCCAACGCCGGGGGACTCTATGGCTACACCTTC. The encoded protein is CASSPNAGGLYGYTF.

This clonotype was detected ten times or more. CDR3 bases: TGTGCCAGCAGTTTGCTGGCGCGGGAGTTCGCGAATGAGCAGTTCTTC. This encodes CASSLLAREFANEQFF. The chain combines TRBV28 with TRBJ2-1, with 7 bases fitting TRBD2. CDR1 and CDR2 from the germline V gene are MDHEN and SYDVKM. This CDR3 has 16 amino acids. The junction had 12 bases not matched to a gene; V was cut back by 3 bases and J by 7 bases.

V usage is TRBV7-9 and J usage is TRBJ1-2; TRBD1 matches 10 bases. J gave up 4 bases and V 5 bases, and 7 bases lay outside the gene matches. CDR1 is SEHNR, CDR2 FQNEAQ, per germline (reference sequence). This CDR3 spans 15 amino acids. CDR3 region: CASSPGTGETYGYTF. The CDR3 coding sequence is TGTGCCAGCAGCCCGGGGACAGGGGAAACCTATGGCTACACCTTC.

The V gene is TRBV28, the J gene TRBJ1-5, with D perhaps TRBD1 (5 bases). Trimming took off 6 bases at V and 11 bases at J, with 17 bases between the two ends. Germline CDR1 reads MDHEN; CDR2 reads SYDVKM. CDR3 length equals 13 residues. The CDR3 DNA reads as TGTGCCAGCAGAAGTCCAGGGAAGGAGGCCCAGCATTTT. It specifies CASRSPGKEAQHF.

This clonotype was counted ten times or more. CDR3 sequence (DNA): TGTGCCTGGAGTAGCGGGAGGACCACCTACAATGAGCAGTTCTTC. Encoded protein: CAWSSGRTTYNEQFF. This chain joins TRBV30 and TRBJ2-1; 9 bases align to TRBD2. CDR3 length equals 15 residues. V shed 2 bases, J shed 2 bases, and the junction held 4 bases outside the gene matches. The germline V gene encodes CDR1 GTSNPN and CDR2 SVGIG (reference sequence).

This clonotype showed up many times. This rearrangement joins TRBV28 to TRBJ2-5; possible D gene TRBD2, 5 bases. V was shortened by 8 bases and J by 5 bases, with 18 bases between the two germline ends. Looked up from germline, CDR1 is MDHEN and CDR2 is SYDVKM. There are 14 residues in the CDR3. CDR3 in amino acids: CASRPGRRGETQYF. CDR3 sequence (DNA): TGTGCCAGCCGCCCCGGGCGCCGAGGGGAGACCCAGTACTTC.

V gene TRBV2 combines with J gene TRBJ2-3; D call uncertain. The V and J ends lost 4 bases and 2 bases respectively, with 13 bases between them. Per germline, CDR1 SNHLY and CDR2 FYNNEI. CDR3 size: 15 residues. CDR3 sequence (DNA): TGTGCCAGCAGTGGGGGTGCGGCTTCCACAGATACGCAGTATTTT. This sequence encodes CASSGGAASTDTQYF.

The DNA for the CDR3 is TGTGCCAGCAGGCGGCCGGGACTGATCTACGAGCAGTACTTC. This encodes CASRRPGLIYEQYF. The chain combines TRBV28 with TRBJ2-7, with D tentatively TRBD2 (6 bases). The germline V gene has CDR1 MDHEN and CDR2 SYDVKM. CDR3 length equals 14 residues. The germline V and J ends were trimmed by 6 bases and 3 bases, with 15 bases remaining between them.

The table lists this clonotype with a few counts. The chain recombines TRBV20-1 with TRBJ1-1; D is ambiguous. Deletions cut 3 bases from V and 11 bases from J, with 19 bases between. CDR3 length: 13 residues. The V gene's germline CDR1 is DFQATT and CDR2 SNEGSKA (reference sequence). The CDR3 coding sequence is TGCAGTGCTAGTCGGGTCCGGGCCGACGCGGCTTTCTTT. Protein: CSASRVRADAAFF.

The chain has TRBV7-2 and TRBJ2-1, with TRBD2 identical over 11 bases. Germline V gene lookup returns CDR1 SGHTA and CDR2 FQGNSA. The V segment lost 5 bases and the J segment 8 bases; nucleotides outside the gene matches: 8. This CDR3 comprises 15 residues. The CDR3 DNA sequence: TGTGCCAGCAGCCTATCTAGCGGGAGGAGGGATGAGCAGTTCTTC. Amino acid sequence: CASSLSSGRRDEQFF.

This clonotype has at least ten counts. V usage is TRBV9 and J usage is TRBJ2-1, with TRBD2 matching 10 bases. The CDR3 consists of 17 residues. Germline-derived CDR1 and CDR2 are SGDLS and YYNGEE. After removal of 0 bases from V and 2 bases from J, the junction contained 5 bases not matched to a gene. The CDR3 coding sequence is TGTGCCAGCAGCGTAGGAGTAGCGGGAGGCCCCTACAATGAGCAGTTCTTC. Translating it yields CASSVGVAGGPYNEQFF.

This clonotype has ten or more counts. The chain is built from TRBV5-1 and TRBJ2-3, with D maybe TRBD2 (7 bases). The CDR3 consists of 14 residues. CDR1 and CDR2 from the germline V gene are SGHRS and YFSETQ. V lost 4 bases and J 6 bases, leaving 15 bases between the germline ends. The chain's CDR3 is CASSPEGGADTQYF. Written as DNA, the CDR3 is TGCGCCAGCAGCCCAGAGGGGGGGGCCGATACGCAGTATTTT.

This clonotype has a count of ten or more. The CDR3 loop is CASSPFAGSSYNEQFF. The DNA for the CDR3 is TGTGCCAGCAGCCCCTTTGCGGGGAGCTCCTACAATGAGCAGTTCTTC. The chain couples TRBV14 to TRBJ2-1; D perhaps matches TRBD2 (6 bases). CDR3 size: 16 residues. Between the trimmed V and J ends, which lost 4 bases and 0 bases, there was a span of 13 bases. The V gene's germline CDR1 is SGHDN and CDR2 FVKESK.

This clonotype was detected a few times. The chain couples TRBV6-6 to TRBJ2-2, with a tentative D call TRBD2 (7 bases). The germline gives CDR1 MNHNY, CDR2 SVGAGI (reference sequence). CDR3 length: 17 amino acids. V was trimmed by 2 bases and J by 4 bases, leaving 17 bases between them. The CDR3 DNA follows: TGTGCCAGCAGTTACGGAGGGGGAGGGAGTGGCACCGGGGAGCTGTTTTTT. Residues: CASSYGGGGSGTGELFF.